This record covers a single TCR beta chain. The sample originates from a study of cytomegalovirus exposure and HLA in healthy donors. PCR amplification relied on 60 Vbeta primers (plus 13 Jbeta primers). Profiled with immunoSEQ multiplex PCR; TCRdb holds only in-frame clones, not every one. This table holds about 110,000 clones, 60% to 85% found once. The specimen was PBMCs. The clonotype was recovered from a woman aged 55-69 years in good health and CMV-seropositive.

The CDR3 DNA is TGTGCCAGCCAAGTGCGAAGGGGATACGAGCAGTACTTC. Its protein product is CASQVRRGYEQYF. This rearrangement joins TRBV5-6 to TRBJ2-7; tentative D call: TRBD1 (5 bases). Germline V lookup: CDR1 SGHDT, CDR2 YYEEEE. Trimming removed 7 bases from V and 4 bases from J, with 15 bases in between. This CDR3 contains 13 residues.